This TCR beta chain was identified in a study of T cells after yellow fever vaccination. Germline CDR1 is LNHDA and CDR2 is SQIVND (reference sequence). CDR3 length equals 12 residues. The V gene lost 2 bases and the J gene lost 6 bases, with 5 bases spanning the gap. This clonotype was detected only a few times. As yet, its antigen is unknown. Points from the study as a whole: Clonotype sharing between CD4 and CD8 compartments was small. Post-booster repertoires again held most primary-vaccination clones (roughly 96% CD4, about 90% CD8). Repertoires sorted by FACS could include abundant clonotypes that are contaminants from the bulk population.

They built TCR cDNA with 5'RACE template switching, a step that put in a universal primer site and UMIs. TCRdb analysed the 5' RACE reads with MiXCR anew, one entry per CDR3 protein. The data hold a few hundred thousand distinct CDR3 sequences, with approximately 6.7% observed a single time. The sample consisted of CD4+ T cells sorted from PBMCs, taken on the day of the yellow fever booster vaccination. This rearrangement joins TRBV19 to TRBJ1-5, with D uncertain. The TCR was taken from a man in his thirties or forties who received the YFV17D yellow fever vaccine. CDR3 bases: TGTGCCAGTAGTATACGGCCTCAGCCCCAGCATTTT. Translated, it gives CASSIRPQPQHF.